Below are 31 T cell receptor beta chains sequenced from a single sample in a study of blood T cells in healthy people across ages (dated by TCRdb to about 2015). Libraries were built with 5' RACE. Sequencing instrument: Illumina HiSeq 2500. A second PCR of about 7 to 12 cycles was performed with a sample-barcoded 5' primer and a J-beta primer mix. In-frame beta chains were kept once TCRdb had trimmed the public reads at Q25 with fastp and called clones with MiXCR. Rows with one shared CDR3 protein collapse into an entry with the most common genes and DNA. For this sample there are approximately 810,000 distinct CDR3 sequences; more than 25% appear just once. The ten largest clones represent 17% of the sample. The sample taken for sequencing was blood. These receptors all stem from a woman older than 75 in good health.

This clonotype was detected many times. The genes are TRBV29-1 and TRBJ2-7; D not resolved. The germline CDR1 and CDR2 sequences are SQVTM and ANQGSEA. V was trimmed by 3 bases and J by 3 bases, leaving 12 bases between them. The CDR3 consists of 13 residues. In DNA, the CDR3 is TGCAGCGTTGAGAAGGGATCGGGCTACGAGCAGTACTTC. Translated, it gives CSVEKGSGYEQYF.

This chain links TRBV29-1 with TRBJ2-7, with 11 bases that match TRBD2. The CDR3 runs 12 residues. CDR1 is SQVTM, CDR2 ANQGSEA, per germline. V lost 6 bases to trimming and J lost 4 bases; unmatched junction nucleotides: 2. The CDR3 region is CSVIAGGYEQYF. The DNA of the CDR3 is TGCAGCGTGATAGCGGGAGGGTACGAGCAGTACTTC.

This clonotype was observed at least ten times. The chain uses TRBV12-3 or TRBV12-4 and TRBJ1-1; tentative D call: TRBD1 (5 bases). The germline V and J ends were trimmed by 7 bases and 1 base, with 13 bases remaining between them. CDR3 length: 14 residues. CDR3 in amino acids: CASTREMANTEAFF. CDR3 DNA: TGTGCCAGCACCAGGGAAATGGCGAACACTGAAGCTTTCTTT.

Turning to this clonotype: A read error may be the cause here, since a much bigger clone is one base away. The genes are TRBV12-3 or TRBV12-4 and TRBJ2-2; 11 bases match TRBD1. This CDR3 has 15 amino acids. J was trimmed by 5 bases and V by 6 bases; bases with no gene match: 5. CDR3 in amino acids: CASSRDRGFTGELFF. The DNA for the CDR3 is TGTGCCAGCAGCCGGGACAGGGGGTTTACCGGGGAGCTGTTTTTT.

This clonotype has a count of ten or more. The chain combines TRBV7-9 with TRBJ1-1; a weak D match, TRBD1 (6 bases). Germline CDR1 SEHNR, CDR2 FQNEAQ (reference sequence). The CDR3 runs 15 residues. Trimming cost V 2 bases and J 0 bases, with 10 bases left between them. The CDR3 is CASSLRSGVNTEAFF. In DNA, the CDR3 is TGTGCCAGCAGCTTAAGATCAGGGGTGAACACTGAAGCTTTCTTT.

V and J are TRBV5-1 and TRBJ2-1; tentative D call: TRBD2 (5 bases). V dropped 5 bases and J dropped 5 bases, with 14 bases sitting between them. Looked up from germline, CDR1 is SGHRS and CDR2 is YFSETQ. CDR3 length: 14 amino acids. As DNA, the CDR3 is TGCGCCAGCAGAGCCGGAGGATCGAACAATGAGCAGTTCTTC. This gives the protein CASRAGGSNNEQFF.

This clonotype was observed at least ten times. CDR3 coding DNA: TGTGCCAGCAGTTCCAGAGCGGGGGGGGTTTACAATGAGCAGTTCTTC. This sequence encodes CASSSRAGGVYNEQFF. J is TRBJ2-1 and V is TRBV7-2; TRBD2 aligns across 10 bases. Per the germline V gene, CDR1 is SGHTA and CDR2 is FQGNSA. The CDR3 has 16 amino acids. Unmatched junction bases numbered 9, after V lost 6 bases and J lost 4 bases.

The CDR3 nucleotides read TGTGCCAGCAGTCGACGGACTAGCTTAGAGACCCAGTACTTC. This translates into CASSRRTSLETQYF. The chain couples TRBV12-3 or TRBV12-4 to TRBJ2-7; 8 positions agree with TRBD2. Matching the DNA end better, TRBJ2-5 makes the J call doubtful. This CDR3 is built from 14 residues.

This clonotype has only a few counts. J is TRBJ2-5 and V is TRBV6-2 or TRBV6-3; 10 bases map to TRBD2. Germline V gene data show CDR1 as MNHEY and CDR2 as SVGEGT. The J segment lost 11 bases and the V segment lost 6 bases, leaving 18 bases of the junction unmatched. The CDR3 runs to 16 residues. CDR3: CASSFIGTSVGNEQYF. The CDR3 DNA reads TGTGCCAGCAGCTTTATCGGGACTAGCGTCGGGAATGAGCAGTACTTC.

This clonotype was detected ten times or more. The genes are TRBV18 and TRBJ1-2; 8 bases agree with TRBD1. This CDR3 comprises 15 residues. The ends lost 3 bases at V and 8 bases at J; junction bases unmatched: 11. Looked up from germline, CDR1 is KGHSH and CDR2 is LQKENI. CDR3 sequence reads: CASSPSTGEVQGYTF. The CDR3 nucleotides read TGTGCCAGCTCACCGTCGACAGGGGAAGTGCAGGGCTACACCTTC. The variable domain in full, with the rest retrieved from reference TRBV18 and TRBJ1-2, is NAGVMQNPRHLVRRRGQEARLRCSPMKGHSHVYWYRQLPEEGLKFMVYLQKENIIDESGMPKERFSAEFPKEGPSILRIQQVVRGDSAAYFCASSPSTGEVQGYTFGSGTRLTVV.

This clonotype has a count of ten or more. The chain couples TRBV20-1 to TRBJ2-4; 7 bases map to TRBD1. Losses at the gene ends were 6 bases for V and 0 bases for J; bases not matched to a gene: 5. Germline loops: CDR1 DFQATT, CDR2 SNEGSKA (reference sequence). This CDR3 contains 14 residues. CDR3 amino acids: CSAHRGLAKNIQYF. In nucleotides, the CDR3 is TGCAGTGCCCACAGGGGTTTAGCCAAAAACATTCAGTACTTC.

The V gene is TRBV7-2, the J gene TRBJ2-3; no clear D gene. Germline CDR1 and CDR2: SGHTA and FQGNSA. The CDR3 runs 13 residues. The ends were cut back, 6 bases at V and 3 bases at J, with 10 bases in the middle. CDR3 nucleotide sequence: TGTGCCAGCAGGTTACAGCAAACAGATACGCAGTATTTT. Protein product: CASRLQQTDTQYF.

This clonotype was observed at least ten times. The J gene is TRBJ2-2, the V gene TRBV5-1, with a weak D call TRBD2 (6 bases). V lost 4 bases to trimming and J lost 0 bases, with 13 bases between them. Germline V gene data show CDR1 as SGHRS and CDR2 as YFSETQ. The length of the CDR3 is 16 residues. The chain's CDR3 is CASSLYGGSNTGELFF. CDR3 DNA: TGCGCCAGCAGCCTGTACGGGGGTTCGAACACCGGGGAGCTGTTTTTT.

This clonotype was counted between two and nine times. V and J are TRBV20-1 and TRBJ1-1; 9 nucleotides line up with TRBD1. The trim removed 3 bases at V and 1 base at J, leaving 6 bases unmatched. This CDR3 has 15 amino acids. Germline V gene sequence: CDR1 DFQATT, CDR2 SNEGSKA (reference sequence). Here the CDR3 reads CSAREQGASNTEAFF. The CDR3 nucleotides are TGCAGTGCTAGGGAACAGGGGGCCTCGAACACTGAAGCTTTCTTT.

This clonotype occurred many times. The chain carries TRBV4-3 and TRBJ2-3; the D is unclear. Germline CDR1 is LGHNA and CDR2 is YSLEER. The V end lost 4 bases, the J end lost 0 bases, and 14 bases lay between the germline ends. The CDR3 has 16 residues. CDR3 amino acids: CASSLRRTSSTDTQYF. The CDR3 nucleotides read TGCGCCAGCAGCCTTCGACGGACCTCTAGCACAGATACGCAGTATTTT.

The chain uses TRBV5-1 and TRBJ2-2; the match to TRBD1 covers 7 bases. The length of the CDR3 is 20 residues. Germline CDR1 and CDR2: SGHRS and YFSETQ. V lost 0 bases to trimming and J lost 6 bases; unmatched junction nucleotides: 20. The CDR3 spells CASSLAFISVETGPAGELFF. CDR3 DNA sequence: TGCGCCAGCAGCTTGGCTTTTATTTCGGTTGAGACAGGGCCTGCCGGGGAGCTGTTTTTT.

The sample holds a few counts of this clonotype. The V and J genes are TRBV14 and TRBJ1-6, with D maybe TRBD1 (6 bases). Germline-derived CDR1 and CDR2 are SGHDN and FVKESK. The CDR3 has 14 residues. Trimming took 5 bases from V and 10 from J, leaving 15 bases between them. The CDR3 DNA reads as TGTGCCAGCAGCGGGGGCAGGATTGGCTCACCCCTCCACTTT. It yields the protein CASSGGRIGSPLHF.

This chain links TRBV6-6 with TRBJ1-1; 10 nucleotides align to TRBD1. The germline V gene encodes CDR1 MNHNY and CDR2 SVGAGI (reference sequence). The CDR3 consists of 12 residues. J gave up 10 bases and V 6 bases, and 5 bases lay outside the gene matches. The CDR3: CASSGQGGRAFF. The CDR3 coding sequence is TGTGCCAGCAGCGGACAGGGGGGACGAGCTTTCTTT.

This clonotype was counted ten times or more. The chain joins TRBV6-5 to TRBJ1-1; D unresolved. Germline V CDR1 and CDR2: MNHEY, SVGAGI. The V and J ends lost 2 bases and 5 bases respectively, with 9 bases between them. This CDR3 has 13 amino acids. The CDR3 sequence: CASSYRRVTEAFF. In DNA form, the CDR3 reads TGTGCCAGCAGTTACCGGCGCGTGACTGAAGCTTTCTTT.

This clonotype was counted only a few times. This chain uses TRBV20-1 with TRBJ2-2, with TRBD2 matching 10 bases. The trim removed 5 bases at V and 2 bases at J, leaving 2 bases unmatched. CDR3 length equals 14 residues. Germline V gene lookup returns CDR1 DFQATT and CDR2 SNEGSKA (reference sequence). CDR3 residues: CSAVAGGNTGELFF. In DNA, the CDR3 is TGCAGTGCTGTAGCGGGGGGAAACACCGGGGAGCTGTTTTTT.

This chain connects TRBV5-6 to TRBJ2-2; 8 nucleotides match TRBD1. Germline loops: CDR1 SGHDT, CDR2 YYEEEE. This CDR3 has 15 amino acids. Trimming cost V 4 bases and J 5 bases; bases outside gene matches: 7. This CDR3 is CASSKDRVETGELFF. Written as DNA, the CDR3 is TGTGCCAGCAGCAAGGACAGGGTTGAAACCGGGGAGCTGTTTTTT.

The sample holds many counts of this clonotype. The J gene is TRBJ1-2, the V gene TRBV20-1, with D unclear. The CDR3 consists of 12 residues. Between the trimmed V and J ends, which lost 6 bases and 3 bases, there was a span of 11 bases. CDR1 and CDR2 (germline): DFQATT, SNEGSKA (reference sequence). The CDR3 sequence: CSATQDYYGYTF. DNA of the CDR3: TGCAGTGCAACTCAGGATTACTATGGCTACACCTTC.

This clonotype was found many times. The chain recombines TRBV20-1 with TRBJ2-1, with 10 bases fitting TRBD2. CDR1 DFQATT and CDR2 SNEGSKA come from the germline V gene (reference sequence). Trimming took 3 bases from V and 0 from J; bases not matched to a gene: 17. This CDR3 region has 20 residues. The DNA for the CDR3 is TGCAGTGCTAGTAAACGCGTACCGGGACTAGCGTTCAGCTCCTACAATGAGCAGTTCTTC. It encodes CSASKRVPGLAFSSYNEQFF.

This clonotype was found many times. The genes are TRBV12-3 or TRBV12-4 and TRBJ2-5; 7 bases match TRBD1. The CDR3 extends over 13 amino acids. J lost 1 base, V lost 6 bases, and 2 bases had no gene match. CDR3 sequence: CASRDRAQETQYF. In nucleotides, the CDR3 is TGTGCCAGCAGAGACAGGGCCCAAGAGACCCAGTACTTC.

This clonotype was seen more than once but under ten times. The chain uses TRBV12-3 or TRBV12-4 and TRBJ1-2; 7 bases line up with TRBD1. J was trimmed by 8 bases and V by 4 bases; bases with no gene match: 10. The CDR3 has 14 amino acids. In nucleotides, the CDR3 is TGTGCCAGCAGTTCGGGACAGCCCGGGATGGGCTACACCTTC. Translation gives CASSSGQPGMGYTF.

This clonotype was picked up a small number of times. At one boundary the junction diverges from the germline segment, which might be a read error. The CDR3 nucleotides are TGCAGTGGTGATCGGTCGAACAATGAGCGGTTCTTC. Translation: CSGDRSNNERFF. This rearrangement joins TRBV20-1 to TRBJ2-1; D gene ambiguous. CDR1 and CDR2 from the germline V gene are DFQATT and SNEGSKA (reference sequence). The CDR3 covers 12 residues.

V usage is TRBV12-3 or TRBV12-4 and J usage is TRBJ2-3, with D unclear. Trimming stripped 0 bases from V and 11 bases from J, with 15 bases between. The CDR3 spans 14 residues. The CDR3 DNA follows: TGTGCCAGCAGTTTAGCACAGAGCACAGATGTGCAGTATTTT. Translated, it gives CASSLAQSTDVQYF.

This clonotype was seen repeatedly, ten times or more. The CDR3 is CASSTSSGLDIQYF. The CDR3 coding sequence is TGTGCCAGCAGTACCTCGTCCGGCCTGGACATTCAGTACTTC. The rearrangement joins TRBV25-1 to TRBJ2-4; D gene ambiguous. Germline CDR1 MGHDK, CDR2 SYGVNS. Trimming removed 5 bases at V and 8 bases at J, with 16 bases between. The CDR3 loop spans 14 amino acids.

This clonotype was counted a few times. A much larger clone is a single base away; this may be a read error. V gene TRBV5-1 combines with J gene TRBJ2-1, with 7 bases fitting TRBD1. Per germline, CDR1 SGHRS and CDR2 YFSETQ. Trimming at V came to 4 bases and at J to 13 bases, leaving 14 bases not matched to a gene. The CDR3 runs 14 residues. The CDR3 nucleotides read TGCGCCAGCAGCCCAGGGGACAGTCAAGAGACCCAGTTCTTC. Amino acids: CASSPGDSQETQFF.

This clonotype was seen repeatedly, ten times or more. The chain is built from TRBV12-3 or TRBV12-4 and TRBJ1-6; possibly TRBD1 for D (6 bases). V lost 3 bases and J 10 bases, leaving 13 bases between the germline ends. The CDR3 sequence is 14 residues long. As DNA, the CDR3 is TGTGCCAGCAGTTTCGGACAGTCCGCATCACCCCTCCACTTT. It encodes CASSFGQSASPLHF.

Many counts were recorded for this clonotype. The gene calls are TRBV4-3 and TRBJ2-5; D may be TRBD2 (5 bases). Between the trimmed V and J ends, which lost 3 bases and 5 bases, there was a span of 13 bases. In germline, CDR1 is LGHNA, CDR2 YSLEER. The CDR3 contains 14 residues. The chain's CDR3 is CASSQGRARETQYF. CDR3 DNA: TGCGCCAGCAGCCAGGGGAGAGCGAGGGAGACCCAGTACTTC.